This TCR beta chain is drawn from a study of T-cell memory formation after mild COVID-19. The study's findings and limits: CD4+ contracting clones were mainly CM and EM; CD8+ ones, EMRA.

The germline CDR1 and CDR2 sequences are SGHDT and YYEEEE. This CDR3 is built from 15 residues. Between the trimmed V and J ends, which lost 4 bases and 4 bases, there was a span of 15 bases. A remark on this clonotype: Its matching antigen is unknown.

TCRdb ran MiXCR on the 5' RACE reads and lists one entry per CDR3 protein. Among hundreds of thousands of distinct CDR3 sequences listed, about a sixth were seen once. The TCR was taken from a young man who had mild COVID-19 (a few samples of this study predate the infection). Cell type and time point are not known. The chain joins TRBV5-6 to TRBJ1-5; D is unclear. The material sequenced was PBMCs or a T cell subset sorted from them (not recorded which). The CDR3 here is CASSPRRDRNQPQHF. CDR3 nucleotide sequence: TGTGCCAGCAGCCCCCGCCGGGATAGAAATCAGCCCCAGCATTTT. The entire variable domain, with the rest obtained from reference TRBV5-6 and TRBJ1-5, is as follows: DAGVTQSPTHLIKTRGQQVTLRCSPKSGHDTVSWYQQALGQGPQFIFQYYEEEERQRGNFPDRFSGHQFPNYSSELNVNALLLGDSALYLCASSPRRDRNQPQHFGDGTRLSIL.